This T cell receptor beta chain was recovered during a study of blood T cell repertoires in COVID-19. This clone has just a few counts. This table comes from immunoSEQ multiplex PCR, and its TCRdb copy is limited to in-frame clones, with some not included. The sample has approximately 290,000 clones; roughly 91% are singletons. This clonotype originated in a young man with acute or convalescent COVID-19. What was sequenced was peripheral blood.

In DNA form, the CDR3 reads TGTGCCCTCAGCCTCGAGACAGGGATTCTCAATTATGGCTACACCTTC. The encoded protein is CALSLETGILNYGYTF. This rearrangement joins TRBV30 to TRBJ1-2, with 7 bases matching TRBD1. V lost 8 bases to trimming and J lost 5 bases; unmatched junction nucleotides: 20. The V gene's germline CDR1 is GTSNPN and CDR2 SVGIG (reference sequence). This CDR3 comprises 16 residues.